The 15 T cell receptor beta chains below come from one sample, sequenced in a study of blood T cell repertoires in COVID-19. The assay was immunoSEQ multiplex PCR, and TCRdb's table has in-frame clones only and misses some. The sample lists 350,000 or so clones; 83% were seen once. Material for sequencing was peripheral blood. The receptors shown here come from a man aged 25-45 years with active or convalescent COVID-19.

The rearrangement joins TRBV5-1 to TRBJ2-7, with unresolved D. This CDR3 comprises 12 residues. V was pared by 4 bases and J by 1 base, with 6 bases between. The germline CDR1 and CDR2 sequences are SGHRS and YFSETQ. The CDR3 loop reads CASSASSYEQYF. The CDR3 region has the DNA TGCGCCAGCAGCGCTAGTTCCTACGAGCAGTACTTC.

The chain joins TRBV28 to TRBJ1-2; D unresolved. The CDR3 runs 13 residues. V was trimmed by 5 bases and J by 7 bases, leaving 14 bases between them. Germline CDR1 is MDHEN and CDR2 is SYDVKM. The CDR3 loop reads CASSPPGGLGYTF. As DNA, the CDR3 is TGTGCCAGCAGTCCACCCGGTGGGCTTGGCTACACCTTC.

CDR3 protein: CASSYWRTDMKKLFF. As DNA, the CDR3 is TGTGCCAGCAGTTACTGGAGGACGGATATGAAAAAACTGTTTTTT. V and J are TRBV6-5 and TRBJ1-4; D unresolved. Germline assignment: CDR1 MNHEY and CDR2 SVGAGI. The V and J ends lost 1 base and 9 bases respectively, with 15 bases between them. This CDR3 has 15 residues.

The sample holds one count of this clone. This chain links TRBV9 with TRBJ2-3, with 10 bases identical to TRBD2. V was clipped by 0 bases and J by 4 bases; unmatched bases: 5. The CDR3 length is 16 residues. Germline V gene lookup returns CDR1 SGDLS and CDR2 YYNGEE. CDR3: CASSVGVAGGSDTQYF. The CDR3 DNA sequence: TGTGCCAGCAGCGTAGGAGTAGCGGGAGGCTCAGATACGCAGTATTTT.

The chain's CDR3 is CASSAGQFSRVETQYF. Here the CDR3 DNA reads TGTGCCAGCAGCGCTGGACAGTTCTCGAGGGTCGAGACCCAGTACTTC. The chain combines TRBV11-1 with TRBJ2-5, with D possibly being TRBD1 (6 bases). Germline V CDR1 and CDR2: SGHAT, FQDESV (reference sequence). The V and J ends lost 5 bases and 5 bases respectively, with 21 bases between them. CDR3 size: 16 residues.

The J gene is TRBJ2-1, the V gene TRBV5-1; TRBD2 aligns across 8 bases. This CDR3 is 16 amino acids long. Germline CDR1 is SGHRS and CDR2 is YFSETQ. V shed 4 bases, J shed 4 bases, and the junction held 10 bases outside the gene matches. The CDR3 nucleotides read TGCGCCAGCAGCCTGGCGTGGGCTAGCGGGTACAATGAGCAGTTCTTC. Translating it yields CASSLAWASGYNEQFF.

V gene TRBV3-1 (or the pseudogene TRBV3-2) combines with J gene TRBJ2-3; the D is unclear. This CDR3 has 13 amino acids. CDR1 and CDR2 from the germline V gene are LGHDT and YNNKEL (reference sequence). V lost 0 bases and J 5 bases, leaving 6 bases between the germline ends. The CDR3 nucleotides are TGTGCCAGCAGCCAAGAGTCCGTAGATACGCAGTATTTT. Encoded protein: CASSQESVDTQYF.

J is TRBJ2-2 and V is TRBV4-3; TRBD2 aligns across 12 bases. Germline V gene sequence: CDR1 LGHNA, CDR2 YSLEER. The CDR3 contains 17 residues. J lost 1 base, V lost 5 bases, and 5 bases had no gene match. CDR3 DNA sequence: TGCGCCAGCAGCGAAACTAGCGGGGGGATGAACACCGGGGAGCTGTTTTTT. Protein sequence: CASSETSGGMNTGELFF.

This clone was seen just once. The rearrangement joins TRBV18 to TRBJ1-2, with a possible D match to TRBD1 (5 bases). Looked up from germline, CDR1 is KGHSH and CDR2 is LQKENI. The CDR3 contains 14 residues. Trimming shortened V by 3 bases and J by 3 bases, and 11 bases separated the two germline ends. The CDR3, as DNA: TGTGCCAGCTCACCGAGGGGAGGAGACTATGGCTACACCTTC. Encoded protein: CASSPRGGDYGYTF. Full variable domain (remainder filled in from reference TRBV18 and TRBJ1-2): NAGVMQNPRHLVRRRGQEARLRCSPMKGHSHVYWYRQLPEEGLKFMVYLQKENIIDESGMPKERFSAEFPKEGPSILRIQQVVRGDSAAYFCASSPRGGDYGYTFGSGTRLTVV.

The chain carries TRBV9 and TRBJ2-3, with D possibly TRBD2 on 5 matching bases. Germline CDR1 and CDR2: SGDLS and YYNGEE. There are 15 residues in the CDR3. V was clipped by 0 bases and J by 3 bases, with 11 bases between them. The CDR3 loop reads CASSVEDGGTDTQYF. CDR3 bases: TGTGCCAGCAGCGTAGAGGACGGCGGGACAGATACGCAGTATTTT.

This clone has just one count. The V and J genes are TRBV25-1 and TRBJ2-7, with 9 bases aligning to TRBD1. Germline V lookup: CDR1 MGHDK, CDR2 SYGVNS. V lost 3 bases to trimming and J lost 9 bases; unmatched junction nucleotides: 12. The CDR3 length is 15 residues. DNA of the CDR3: TGTGCCAGCAGTGAGGGGACAGGGCCCGACGACCGGCAGTACTTC. Amino acid sequence: CASSEGTGPDDRQYF.

The chain combines TRBV9 with TRBJ1-4; the D is unclear. The V end lost 2 bases, the J end lost 3 bases, and 8 bases lay between the germline ends. The CDR3 contains 14 residues. The germline gives CDR1 SGDLS, CDR2 YYNGEE. The CDR3 region has the DNA TGTGCCAGCAGCGTTGGAGGGCCTAATGAAAAACTGTTTTTT. This gives the protein CASSVGGPNEKLFF.

The chain couples TRBV7-3 to TRBJ1-1; TRBD1 might be the D (5 bases). The V and J ends lost 4 bases and 3 bases respectively, with 9 bases between them. Looked up from germline, CDR1 is SGHTA and CDR2 is FQGTGA. The length of the CDR3 is 13 residues. The CDR3 DNA is TGTGCCAGCAGCTCGACAGTTTACACTGAAGCTTTCTTT. This sequence encodes CASSSTVYTEAFF.

V usage is TRBV5-6 and J usage is TRBJ2-5; 9 bases map to TRBD1. The V segment lost 2 bases and the J segment 7 bases; nucleotides outside the gene matches: 9. Per germline, CDR1 SGHDT and CDR2 YYEEEE. CDR3 length: 15 amino acids. CDR3 loop: CASSLSAGTGLTQYF. The CDR3 DNA sequence: TGTGCCAGCAGCTTAAGCGCCGGGACAGGGTTGACCCAGTACTTC.

The chain uses TRBV4-3 and TRBJ2-7, with a possible D match to TRBD1 (5 bases). CDR1 is LGHNA, CDR2 YSLEER, per germline. V lost 0 bases to trimming and J lost 0 bases, with 9 bases between them. The CDR3 runs 15 residues. The chain's CDR3 is CASSQDRQSSYEQYF. The CDR3 nucleotides read TGCGCCAGCAGCCAAGATAGACAGAGCTCCTACGAGCAGTACTTC.